Shown below are 26 T cell receptor beta chains from a single sample sequenced in a study of T cells in Graves' hyperthyroidism and ophthalmopathy. Amplified TCR beta CDR3 regions came from RNA transcripts. During a first-round RT-PCR of the TCR CDR3, the HTBI primer set was used. Each CDR3 protein is one row after TCRdb ran MiXCR on the multiplex PCR reads. The sample contains 500,000 to 800,000 distinct CDR3 sequences, 45% of which appear only once. Sequenced input: peripheral blood or thyroid tissue (not recorded which). These receptors were taken from an adult man with Graves' disease, either hyperthyroidism or ophthalmopathy (not recorded which).

The chain carries TRBV6-6 and TRBJ1-5, with D perhaps matching TRBD1 (6 bases). Germline assignment: CDR1 MNHNY and CDR2 SVGAGI (reference sequence). The CDR3 totals 14 residues. Trimming stripped 6 bases from V and 2 bases from J, with 11 bases between. The CDR3 sequence: CASRTRGGNQPQHF. In nucleotides, the CDR3 is TGTGCCAGCAGGACCAGGGGAGGCAATCAGCCCCAGCATTTT.

This clonotype was seen a few times. The gene calls are TRBV6-9 and TRBJ2-7; D gene ambiguous. V gave up 5 bases and J gave up 3 bases, with 8 bases separating them. Germline V lookup: CDR1 MNHGY, CDR2 SVAAGI. The CDR3 consists of 12 residues. CDR3 in DNA: TGTGCCAGCAGTGTTGTTAGCTACGAGCAGTACTTC. Residues: CASSVVSYEQYF.

This clonotype was observed at least ten times. The chain links TRBV9 to TRBJ1-5, with D uncertain. The CDR3 totals 13 residues. Trimming stripped 0 bases from V and 6 bases from J, with 7 bases between. Germline CDR1 SGDLS, CDR2 YYNGEE. The CDR3 sequence: CASSVDGLQPQHF. Here the CDR3 DNA reads TGTGCCAGCAGCGTAGACGGCCTTCAGCCCCAGCATTTT.

The CDR3 DNA is TGTGCCAGCACCACTCGACGAAATTCACCCCTCCACTTT. Its protein product is CASTTRRNSPLHF. The chain recombines TRBV4-2 with TRBJ1-6; D unclear. Trimming pared 7 bases from V and 7 bases from J, leaving 11 bases between. Germline assignment: CDR1 LGHNA and CDR2 YNFKEQ. The CDR3 is 13 residues long.

This clonotype was observed at least ten times. The genes are TRBV2 and TRBJ1-4; D is perhaps TRBD1 (5 bases). This CDR3 region has 14 residues. Looked up from germline, CDR1 is SNHLY and CDR2 is FYNNEI. Trimming stripped 2 bases from V and 7 bases from J, with 11 bases between. The CDR3 protein is CASSELRGGEKLFF. The CDR3 region has the DNA TGTGCCAGCAGTGAATTAAGGGGTGGTGAAAAACTGTTTTTT.

The chain is built from TRBV6-5 and TRBJ1-3, with D hard to call. Trimming stripped 7 bases from V and 0 bases from J, with 7 bases between. CDR3 length: 13 amino acids. The V gene's germline CDR1 is MNHEY and CDR2 SVGAGI. CDR3 bases: TGTGCCAGCATGGACGCCTCTGGAAACACCATATATTTT. Amino acids: CASMDASGNTIYF.

This chain links TRBV7-2 with TRBJ1-6; 7 nucleotides match TRBD1. This CDR3 has 14 residues. The germline V gene encodes CDR1 SGHTA and CDR2 FQGNSA. Germline trimming cut 5 bases from V and 9 bases from J; bases unmatched to any gene: 7. The CDR3 loop reads CASSPEGGISPLHF. The CDR3 region has the DNA TGTGCCAGCAGCCCCGAAGGGGGCATTTCACCCCTCCACTTT. Full variable domain (remainder filled in from reference TRBV7-2 and TRBJ1-6): GAGVSQSPSNKVTEKGKDVELRCDPISGHTALYWYRQSLGQGLEFLIYFQGNSAPDKSGLPSDRFSAERTGGSVSTLTIQRTQQEDSAVYLCASSPEGGISPLHFGNGTRLTVT.

This clonotype was counted ten times or more. This chain uses TRBV19 with TRBJ1-1; unclear D gene. Trimming took 7 bases from V and 6 from J, leaving 18 bases between them. Germline assignment: CDR1 LNHDA and CDR2 SQIVND (reference sequence). This CDR3 region has 14 residues. The CDR3 DNA reads as TGTGCCAGTACCCCTAACTGGGATAGCTCTGAAGCTTTCTTT. This translates into CASTPNWDSSEAFF.

V gene TRBV19 combines with J gene TRBJ1-5, with 7 bases that match TRBD1. V gave up 7 bases and J gave up 4 bases; unmatched junction bases: 16. The CDR3 sequence is 17 residues long. CDR1 is LNHDA, CDR2 SQIVND, per germline (reference sequence). Here the CDR3 DNA reads TGTGCCAGTACCCAAGGGGGCAACAGGGGCCCGAATCAGCCCCAGCATTTT. This gives the protein CASTQGGNRGPNQPQHF.

Concerning this clonotype itself: Since a much larger clone is just one base distant, this may be a read error. The chain employs TRBV6-6 and TRBJ2-6; D uncertain. The germline CDR1 and CDR2 sequences are MNHNY and SVGAGI (reference sequence). Trimming removed 6 bases from V and 0 bases from J, with 6 bases in between. There are 14 residues in the CDR3. The CDR3 here is CASRGSSGANVLTF. The CDR3 coding sequence is TGTGCCAGCAGAGGTAGCTCTGGGGCCAACGTCCTGACTTTC.

This chain joins TRBV7-9 and TRBJ2-5, with D perhaps TRBD2 (6 bases). The CDR3 extends over 12 amino acids. V was shortened by 5 bases and J by 9 bases, with 13 bases between the two germline ends. Germline V CDR1 and CDR2: SEHNR, FQNEAQ (reference sequence). The CDR3 region is CASSADGEAQYF. The DNA for the CDR3 is TGTGCCAGCAGCGCCGATGGGGAGGCCCAGTACTTC.

The V gene is TRBV5-1, the J gene TRBJ1-3, with 7 positions matching TRBD1. The CDR3 has 18 residues. Germline-derived CDR1 and CDR2 are SGHRS and YFSETQ. V dropped 0 bases and J dropped 0; count of bases not matched to a gene: 9. CDR3 DNA: TGCGCCAGCAGCTTGGAACCCAGGGGGAGACGCTCTGGAAACACCATATATTTT. It is translated as CASSLEPRGRRSGNTIYF. The whole variable domain, remainder taken from reference TRBV5-1 and TRBJ1-3, is KAGVTQTPRYLIKTRGQQVTLSCSPISGHRSVSWYQQTPGQGLQFLFEYFSETQRNKGNFPGRFSGRQFSNSRSEMNVSTLELGDSALYLCASSLEPRGRRSGNTIYFGEGSWLTVV.

This chain connects TRBV20-1 to TRBJ2-5; D is uncertain. CDR1 and CDR2 from the germline V gene are DFQATT and SNEGSKA (reference sequence). Trimming shortened V by 0 bases and J by 5 bases, and 10 bases separated the two germline ends. The CDR3 contains 13 residues. The CDR3 spells CSARDRTKETQYF. CDR3 nucleotides: TGCAGTGCTAGAGATCGGACGAAGGAGACCCAGTACTTC.

The chain combines TRBV10-3 with TRBJ1-6, with D perhaps TRBD1 (5 bases). Germline lookup yields CDR1 ENHRY and CDR2 SYGVKD. The V end was cut by 10 bases, the J end by 7 bases, with 14 bases between. CDR3 size: 13 residues. Here the CDR3 DNA reads TGTGCCACGAGGGACTTCGACAATTCACCCCTCCACTTT. Amino acid sequence: CATRDFDNSPLHF.

This clonotype was observed at least ten times. The CDR3 reads CARSWGYTF. The CDR3, as DNA: TGTGCCAGAAGCTGGGGCTACACCTTC. V and J are TRBV2 and TRBJ1-2; the D is unclear. Germline V CDR1 and CDR2: SNHLY, FYNNEI. The CDR3 covers 9 residues. Trimming pared 9 bases from V and 8 bases from J, leaving 7 bases between.

This clonotype appeared a few times. The chain combines TRBV7-9 with TRBJ1-1; D ambiguous. The CDR3 is made up of 13 amino acids. Trimming removed 6 bases at V and 4 bases at J, with 12 bases between. Per the germline V gene, CDR1 is SEHNR and CDR2 is FQNEAQ (reference sequence). CDR3 region: CASSYLGSTEAFF. CDR3 DNA sequence: TGTGCCAGCAGTTACCTCGGATCCACTGAAGCTTTCTTT.

A single count supports this clonotype. The J gene is TRBJ1-5, the V gene TRBV14; the D is unclear. The CDR3 covers 15 residues. CDR1 is SGHDN, CDR2 FVKESK, per germline. The V end lost 5 bases, the J end lost 3 bases, and 14 bases lay between the germline ends. CDR3 loop: CASSFGVGTNQPQHF. CDR3 nucleotides: TGTGCCAGCAGCTTCGGGGTGGGCACCAATCAGCCCCAGCATTTT.

The rearrangement links TRBV2 to TRBJ1-1, with a weak D call TRBD1 (6 bases). Germline CDR1 is SNHLY and CDR2 is FYNNEI. V lost 6 bases and J 4 bases, leaving 15 bases between the germline ends. This CDR3 is built from 14 residues. Here the CDR3 DNA reads TGTGCCAGCAGCTTACAGGGCGTAGTCACTGAAGCTTTCTTT. Amino acids: CASSLQGVVTEAFF.

Remarks on this clonotype: Mismatch with germline at one junction end may stem from a read error. The chain carries TRBV10-3 and TRBJ1-1; 9 positions agree with TRBD1. Germline assignment: CDR1 ENHRY and CDR2 SYGVKD. The CDR3 consists of 16 residues. The CDR3 reads CASSPSPGQGGTEAFF. CDR3 sequence (DNA): TGTGCCAGCAGTCCCTCTCCGGGACAGGGAGGTACTGAAGCTTTCTTT.

The sample holds many counts of this clonotype. The rearrangement joins TRBV2 to TRBJ1-5; 7 positions match TRBD1. The length of the CDR3 is 15 residues. Germline V gene sequence: CDR1 SNHLY, CDR2 FYNNEI. J was trimmed by 6 bases and V by 5 bases; bases with no gene match: 10. This chain's CDR3 is CASSTDRRAGQPQHF. The DNA of the CDR3 is TGTGCCAGCAGTACGGACAGGAGGGCAGGTCAGCCCCAGCATTTT.

As regards this clonotype: A much larger clone sits a single nucleotide away, making a read error possible. This chain joins TRBV5-5 and TRBJ2-5; D not resolved. CDR1 and CDR2 (germline): SGHKS, YYEKEE (reference sequence). The CDR3 spans 13 residues. Trimming stripped 0 bases from V and 5 bases from J, with 8 bases between. For the CDR3, the DNA is TGTGCCAGCAGCTTGGCACGGTGGGAGACCCAGTACTTC. It translates to CASSLARWETQYF. Combining the CDR3 with reference TRBV5-5 and TRBJ2-5 gives the whole variable domain DAGVTQSPTHLIKTRGQQVTLRCSPISGHKSVSWYQQVLGQGPQFIFQYYEKEERGRGNFPDRFSARQFPNYSSELNVNALLLGDSALYLCASSLARWETQYFGPGTRLLVL.

The J gene is TRBJ1-1, the V gene TRBV29-1, with a tentative D call TRBD1 (5 bases). Per germline, CDR1 SQVTM and CDR2 ANQGSEA. The ends were cut back, 4 bases at V and 6 bases at J, with 12 bases in the middle. This CDR3 has 12 amino acids. Here the CDR3 DNA reads TGCAGCGTTGGGGGAGGACACGCTGAAGCTTTCTTT. This encodes CSVGGGHAEAFF.

The chain joins TRBV24-1 to TRBJ1-1, with TRBD1 matching over 11 bases. Looked up from germline, CDR1 is KGHDR and CDR2 is SFDVKD. V lost 4 bases, J lost 3 bases, and 3 bases stayed unmatched. The CDR3 consists of 15 residues. The CDR3 DNA follows: TGTGCCACCAGTGAGGGGACAGGGGGTGACACTGAAGCTTTCTTT. Translating gives CATSEGTGGDTEAFF.

This chain joins TRBV10-3 and TRBJ1-4; a possible D gene is TRBD1 (5 bases). The germline V gene has CDR1 ENHRY and CDR2 SYGVKD. The germline V and J ends were trimmed by 0 bases and 6 bases, with 8 bases remaining between them. CDR3 length: 14 residues. The CDR3 loop is CAISESGDDEKLFF. Written as DNA, the CDR3 is TGTGCCATCAGTGAGTCAGGGGATGATGAAAAACTGTTTTTT.

On this clonotype itself: The junction and the germline gene differ at one end; a read error may be behind it. The rearrangement links TRBV24-1 to TRBJ1-2, with D hard to call. The CDR3 loop spans 15 amino acids. From germline, CDR1 is KGHDR and CDR2 SFDVKD. CDR3 DNA: TGTGCCAGCAGTCCTTGGGTCGGGGAGTTGGAGGGCTACACCTTC. Translated: CASSPWVGELEGYTF.

This sequence joins TRBV2 and TRBJ1-1; the D is unclear. Germline CDR1 is SNHLY and CDR2 is FYNNEI. This CDR3 region has 12 residues. Trimming removed 8 bases at V and 8 bases at J, with 15 bases between. CDR3 DNA: TGTGCCAGCGGCCGGGAGTTAGAAGAAGCTTTCTTT. Protein sequence: CASGRELEEAFF.